This TCR beta chain was identified during a study of blood T cell repertoires in COVID-19. The wider study: Both acute and convalescent COVID-19 samples were obtained from the United States, Italy and Spain. Nucleic acid was either cDNA or gDNA, and it came from T cells, B-cell-depleted T cells, or PBMCs.

The CDR3 runs to 16 residues. Trimming pared 6 bases from V and 0 bases from J, leaving 12 bases between. Germline CDR1 and CDR2: WSHSY and SAAADI. Authors' processing steps: Counts of nucleated cells, estimated from reference gene primer amplification, were obtained. The protocol was immunoSEQ multiplex PCR, while the TCRdb copy is restricted to in-frame clones and leaves out a portion. That table gives V, J and clone size, and the DNA gave D and trimming. The sample consists of roughly 90,000 clones, over 80% of them appearing once. Material: peripheral blood. The clonotype originates from an elderly woman with active or convalescent COVID-19. This chain joins TRBV10-2 and TRBJ2-6, with D possibly TRBD1 on 5 matching bases. The DNA of the CDR3 is TGCGCCAGCAGGGCACAGGCCGGCTCTGGGGCCAACGTCCTGACTTTC. It yields the protein CASRAQAGSGANVLTF.